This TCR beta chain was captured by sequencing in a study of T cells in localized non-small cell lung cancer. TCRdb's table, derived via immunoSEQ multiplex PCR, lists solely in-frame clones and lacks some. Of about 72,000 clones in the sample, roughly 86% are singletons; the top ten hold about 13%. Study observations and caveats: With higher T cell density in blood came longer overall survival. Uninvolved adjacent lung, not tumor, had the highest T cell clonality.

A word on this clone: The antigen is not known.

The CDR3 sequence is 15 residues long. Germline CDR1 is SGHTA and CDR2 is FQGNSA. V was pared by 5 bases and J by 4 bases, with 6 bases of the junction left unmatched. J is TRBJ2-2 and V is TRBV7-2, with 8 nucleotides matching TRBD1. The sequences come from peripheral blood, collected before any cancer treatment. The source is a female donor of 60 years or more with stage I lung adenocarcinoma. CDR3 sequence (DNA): TGTGCCAGCAGCGACAACAGGGGGATCACCGGGGAGCTGTTTTTT. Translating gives CASSDNRGITGELFF.